This entry lists 20 T cell receptor beta chains sequenced from one sample in a study of cytomegalovirus exposure and HLA in healthy donors. PCR was performed using 60 Vbeta and 13 Jbeta primers. Some clones are missing from TCRdb's copy, which holds only in-frame ones; the method was immunoSEQ multiplex PCR. The sample totals tens of thousands of clones. Specimen: PBMCs. These receptors all come from a woman between 40 and 50 years old in good health and CMV-seropositive.

The chain has TRBV27 and TRBJ2-7; D is uncertain. V was trimmed by 3 bases and J by 5 bases, leaving 11 bases between them. The CDR3 has 13 amino acids. The germline CDR1 and CDR2 sequences are MNHEY and SMNVEV (reference sequence). CDR3 sequence (DNA): TGTGCCAGCAGTTTGATGCGAGAGGACGAGCAGTACTTC. As protein: CASSLMREDEQYF.

This rearrangement joins TRBV11-2 to TRBJ1-1; D gene uncertain. The V end was cut by 7 bases, the J end by 0 bases, with 12 bases between. The CDR3 is made up of 14 amino acids. In germline, CDR1 is SGHAT, CDR2 FQNNGV. The CDR3 bases are TGTGCCAGCATCCTCAACAATTTGAACACTGAAGCTTTCTTT. Its protein product is CASILNNLNTEAFF.

The chain links TRBV19 to TRBJ1-5, with 9 bases fitting TRBD1. Trimming cost V 9 bases and J 6 bases; bases outside gene matches: 9. CDR3 size: 14 residues. Looked up from germline, CDR1 is LNHDA and CDR2 is SQIVND (reference sequence). This chain's CDR3 is CASHDRGSGQPQHF. In nucleotides, the CDR3 is TGTGCCAGCCATGACAGGGGGTCGGGTCAGCCCCAGCATTTT.

The chain joins TRBV30 to TRBJ2-7; 14 bases fit TRBD2. The CDR3 extends over 21 amino acids. Germline V lookup: CDR1 GTSNPN, CDR2 SVGIG (reference sequence). The junction had 22 bases not matched to a gene; V was cut back by 3 bases and J by 3 bases. The CDR3 spells CAWRAGVGAGTSGGYDYEQYF. CDR3 nucleotide sequence: TGTGCCTGGAGGGCTGGTGTTGGGGCCGGGACTAGCGGGGGATACGACTACGAGCAGTACTTC.

This CDR3 is CASSLVRGQGWGLGEQYF. The CDR3 DNA reads as TGTGCCAGCAGCTTAGTTCGCGGACAGGGATGGGGCTTGGGGGAGCAGTACTTC. V gene TRBV13 combines with J gene TRBJ2-7, with 8 bases aligning to TRBD1. CDR1 is PRHDT, CDR2 FYEKMQ, per germline (reference sequence). The trim removed 1 base at V and 7 bases at J, leaving 18 bases unmatched. The CDR3 spans 18 residues.

The J gene is TRBJ2-7, the V gene TRBV4-1; TRBD2 aligns across 11 bases. Germline trimming cut 1 base from V and 2 bases from J; bases unmatched to any gene: 4. Germline V CDR1 and CDR2: MGHRA, YSYEKL. The CDR3 runs to 16 residues. The CDR3 coding sequence is TGCGCCAGCAGCCAAGGCTTACTAGCGGGAGCCTACGAGCAGTACTTC. It yields the protein CASSQGLLAGAYEQYF.

This sequence joins TRBV7-3 and TRBJ2-6; D unclear. Between the trimmed V and J ends, which lost 2 bases and 2 bases, there was a span of 4 bases. CDR1 is SGHTA and CDR2 is FQGTGA in the germline V gene. This CDR3 region has 14 residues. CDR3 residues: CASSLFAGANVLTF. CDR3 sequence (DNA): TGTGCCAGCAGCTTATTCGCTGGGGCCAACGTCCTGACTTTC.

CDR3 in amino acids: CASRHPAGKENTEAFF. The CDR3, as DNA: TGTGCCAGCAGACATCCGGCCGGGAAAGAGAACACTGAAGCTTTCTTT. J is TRBJ1-1 and V is TRBV7-9; D not resolved. Germline assignment: CDR1 SEHNR and CDR2 FQNEAQ (reference sequence). The CDR3 totals 16 residues. Trimming shortened V by 6 bases and J by 1 base, and 18 bases separated the two germline ends.

The chain recombines TRBV11-2 with TRBJ2-7; 12 nucleotides align to TRBD2. There are 16 residues in the CDR3. The junction had 7 bases not matched to a gene; V was cut back by 5 bases and J by 2 bases. The germline gives CDR1 SGHAT, CDR2 FQNNGV. The CDR3 loop reads CASSLRTSGEAYEQYF. The CDR3 DNA reads TGTGCCAGCAGCCTTCGGACTAGCGGGGAAGCCTACGAGCAGTACTTC.

The CDR3 DNA is TGCGCCAGCAGCTTGGAGATTTCAGGGGGCTACGAGCAGTACTTC. It translates to CASSLEISGGYEQYF. V is TRBV5-1 and J is TRBJ2-7; 7 bases line up with TRBD1. The CDR3 consists of 15 residues. CDR1 and CDR2 (germline): SGHRS, YFSETQ. V gave up 0 bases and J gave up 3 bases; unmatched junction bases: 6. The whole variable domain, filled in from reference TRBV5-1 and TRBJ2-7, reads KAGVTQTPRYLIKTRGQQVTLSCSPISGHRSVSWYQQTPGQGLQFLFEYFSETQRNKGNFPGRFSGRQFSNSRSEMNVSTLELGDSALYLCASSLEISGGYEQYFGPGTRLTVT.

This chain links TRBV5-1 with TRBJ2-5; D uncertain. CDR3 length equals 13 residues. V was cut by 4 bases and J by 3 bases, with 10 bases left in between. CDR1 is SGHRS, CDR2 YFSETQ, per germline. The CDR3, as DNA: TGCGCCAGCAGCCGACAAACCGAAGAGACCCAGTACTTC. Amino acid sequence: CASSRQTEETQYF.

The chain uses TRBV29-1 and TRBJ2-1; TRBD2 agrees at 14 bases. Losses at the gene ends were 6 bases for V and 9 bases for J; bases not matched to a gene: 10. From germline, CDR1 is SQVTM and CDR2 ANQGSEA. This CDR3 spans 15 amino acids. CDR3 DNA: TGCAGCGTGGGCGGACTAGCGGGAGGTCGGTCTGAGCAGTTCTTC. Encoded protein: CSVGGLAGGRSEQFF.

V usage is TRBV5-1 and J usage is TRBJ2-1; 7 bases map to TRBD1. The CDR3 is 14 amino acids. Germline loops: CDR1 SGHRS, CDR2 YFSETQ. After removal of 0 bases from V and 3 bases from J, the junction contained 0 bases not matched to a gene. The DNA for the CDR3 is TGCGCCAGCAGCTTGGGACAGGGCTACAATGAGCAGTTCTTC. Protein: CASSLGQGYNEQFF.

The chain carries TRBV30 and TRBJ2-7; maybe TRBD1 (6 bases). V was trimmed by 2 bases and J by 7 bases, leaving 12 bases between them. The CDR3 is 12 residues long. Germline V gives CDR1 GTSNPN, CDR2 SVGIG (reference sequence). For the CDR3, the DNA is TGTGCCTGGAGTCAGGGGATGGGGGAGCAGTACTTC. As protein: CAWSQGMGEQYF.

This chain joins TRBV18 and TRBJ2-7; D unresolved. There are 13 residues in the CDR3. Germline CDR1 and CDR2: KGHSH and LQKENI. The V end lost 3 bases, the J end lost 1 base, and 7 bases lay between the germline ends. The DNA for the CDR3 is TGTGCCAGCTCACCCCCCGAGTCCTACGAGCAGTACTTC. This translates into CASSPPESYEQYF.

This chain uses TRBV27 with TRBJ2-7; maybe TRBD1 (6 bases). V was clipped by 4 bases and J by 6 bases, with 19 bases between them. The CDR3 loop spans 15 amino acids. The germline V gene encodes CDR1 MNHEY and CDR2 SMNVEV (reference sequence). CDR3: CASSSRLGAQGEQYF. CDR3 nucleotides: TGTGCCAGCAGTTCCCGTTTGGGGGCGCAAGGCGAGCAGTACTTC.

The V and J genes are TRBV7-2 and TRBJ2-5, with TRBD2 identical over 8 bases. This CDR3 has 15 residues. The ends lost 5 bases at V and 2 bases at J; junction bases unmatched: 7. Germline V CDR1 and CDR2: SGHTA, FQGNSA. In DNA, the CDR3 is TGTGCCAGCAGCCGTAGAACTAGCGGACAAGAGACCCAGTACTTC. Translating gives CASSRRTSGQETQYF.

The rearrangement links TRBV30 to TRBJ1-5; D unresolved. V lost 0 bases to trimming and J lost 6 bases, with 9 bases between them. CDR1 is GTSNPN, CDR2 SVGIG, per germline (reference sequence). The length of the CDR3 is 13 residues. The DNA of the CDR3 is TGTGCCTGGAGTGTACATGGAGGTCAGCCCCAGCATTTT. It translates to CAWSVHGGQPQHF.

The chain recombines TRBV12-5 with TRBJ2-5; D possibly corresponds to TRBD2 (6 bases). The germline gives CDR1 LGHNT, CDR2 FRNRAP. This CDR3 has 15 residues. Trimming took off 6 bases at V and 3 bases at J, with 17 bases between the two ends. Here the CDR3 DNA reads TGTGCTAGTGGCTCCATGGGACTGGGCGAAGAGACCCAGTACTTC. Amino acid sequence: CASGSMGLGEETQYF.

In DNA, the CDR3 is TGTGCCAGCAGCACTCGGGGGGGGCTAGGAAACACCATATATTTT. Its translation: CASSTRGGLGNTIYF. The rearrangement links TRBV5-5 to TRBJ1-3, with TRBD1 as a possible D gene (6 bases). The CDR3 sequence is 15 residues long. CDR1 and CDR2 from the germline V gene are SGHKS and YYEKEE (reference sequence). Trimming pared 4 bases from V and 4 bases from J, leaving 15 bases between. Full variable domain (missing parts from reference TRBV5-5 and TRBJ1-3): DAGVTQSPTHLIKTRGQQVTLRCSPISGHKSVSWYQQVLGQGPQFIFQYYEKEERGRGNFPDRFSARQFPNYSSELNVNALLLGDSALYLCASSTRGGLGNTIYFGEGSWLTVV.